This T cell receptor (beta chain) was sequenced for a study of control samples from healthy donors and cancer patients. Clones were sequenced by immunoSEQ multiplex PCR, and TCRdb holds only the in-frame ones, with some missing. The sample holds roughly 170,000 clones; more than 85% are singletons and the top ten take around 2%. The sequence derives from a woman in her thirties or forties in good health. The sequencing sample was made of blood.

The CDR3 loop is CASSVGGWNTEAFF. The CDR3 DNA reads TGTGCCAGCAGCGTTGGAGGGTGGAACACTGAAGCTTTCTTT. V usage is TRBV9 and J usage is TRBJ1-1; no clear D gene. Deletions cut 2 bases from V and 1 base from J, with 9 bases between. The CDR3 is 14 residues long. Germline V lookup: CDR1 SGDLS, CDR2 YYNGEE.